The next 21 T cell receptor beta chains were all read from a single sample in a study of T cell responses to AZD1222 COVID-19 vaccine. Sequencing was performed with immunoSEQ multiplex PCR; in TCRdb, only in-frame clones are kept and a portion is missing. Among under 100,000 clones, 86% were seen once, and the ten largest hold approximately 8%. Sequencing was performed on peripheral blood, taken on day 0 of AZD1222 vaccination. The receptors come from an adult in good health.

V and J are TRBV6-6 and TRBJ1-4; D is unclear. Per the germline V gene, CDR1 is MNHNY and CDR2 is SVGAGI (reference sequence). V was trimmed by 2 bases and J by 2 bases, leaving 9 bases between them. The CDR3 has 15 amino acids. The CDR3: CASSYGDRTNEKLFF. The DNA for the CDR3 is TGTGCCAGCAGTTACGGGGATAGGACTAATGAAAAACTGTTTTTT.

This clone occurred a few times. This rearrangement joins TRBV20-1 to TRBJ2-1; the match to TRBD2 covers 10 bases. V was clipped by 3 bases and J by 9 bases; unmatched bases: 23. The CDR3 is made up of 19 amino acids. CDR1 DFQATT and CDR2 SNEGSKA come from the germline V gene (reference sequence). DNA for the CDR3: TGCAGTGCTAGTACCCCCCGTAAGCGGGAGGGCCTCACGGCGGGTGAGCAGTTCTTC. Protein sequence: CSASTPRKREGLTAGEQFF.

The chain carries TRBV19 and TRBJ2-3; 11 nucleotides line up with TRBD2. Per the germline V gene, CDR1 is LNHDA and CDR2 is SQIVND (reference sequence). This CDR3 has 18 amino acids. V shed 10 bases, J shed 0 bases, and the junction held 15 bases outside the gene matches. The CDR3 DNA sequence: TGTGCCACCTCTTATGGGCGGACTAGCGGGTCTAGCACAGATACGCAGTATTTT. Residues: CATSYGRTSGSSTDTQYF. Supplemented by reference TRBV19 and TRBJ2-3, the full variable domain reads DGGITQSPKYLFRKEGQNVTLSCEQNLNHDAMYWYRQDPGQGLRLIYYSQIVNDFQKGDIAEGYSVSREKKESFPLTVTSAQKNPTAFYLCATSYGRTSGSSTDTQYFGPGTRLTVL.

The rearrangement joins TRBV29-1 to TRBJ2-1; 10 bases match TRBD1. The CDR3 has 22 residues. Germline lookup yields CDR1 SQVTM and CDR2 ANQGSEA. After removal of 3 bases from V and 4 bases from J, the junction contained 27 bases not matched to a gene. The CDR3 nucleotides read TGCAGCGTTGAGGGACTTCGGGACAGGGGAATTCCCGGGTCCGGACTTTACAATGAGCAGTTCTTC. Translating it yields CSVEGLRDRGIPGSGLYNEQFF.

The V and J genes are TRBV5-4 and TRBJ2-2, with 7 nucleotides matching TRBD1. V shed 0 bases, J shed 6 bases, and the junction held 8 bases outside the gene matches. Germline V gives CDR1 SGHNT, CDR2 YYREEE (reference sequence). CDR3 length equals 16 residues. CDR3 in amino acids: CASSLARGRSSGELFF. The CDR3 DNA follows: TGTGCCAGCAGCTTGGCCAGGGGGAGAAGCTCCGGGGAGCTGTTTTTT.

The gene calls are TRBV5-4 and TRBJ1-3, with 10 nucleotides matching TRBD1. V dropped 4 bases and J dropped 4; count of bases not matched to a gene: 5. The CDR3 has 15 amino acids. Germline CDR1 reads SGHNT; CDR2 reads YYREEE (reference sequence). This CDR3 reads CASSPGQGNGNTIYF. The CDR3, as DNA: TGTGCCAGCAGCCCGGGACAGGGGAACGGAAACACCATATATTTT.

The chain links TRBV19 to TRBJ1-6, with D tentatively TRBD1 (6 bases). Per germline, CDR1 LNHDA and CDR2 SQIVND (reference sequence). CDR3 length: 16 amino acids. Trimming took 3 bases from V and 6 from J, leaving 15 bases between them. The CDR3 loop is CASSISRVRGNSPLHF. Here the CDR3 DNA reads TGTGCCAGTAGTATTTCGAGGGTCAGGGGTAATTCACCCCTCCACTTT.

This chain links TRBV19 with TRBJ1-3; D not certain. Trimming cost V 3 bases and J 4 bases, with 10 bases left between them. The CDR3 consists of 14 residues. CDR1 is LNHDA and CDR2 is SQIVND in the germline V gene (reference sequence). CDR3 region: CASSMKQPGNTIYF. CDR3 coding DNA: TGTGCCAGTAGTATGAAACAGCCCGGAAACACCATATATTTT.

V usage is TRBV5-6 and J usage is TRBJ2-2; D call uncertain. From germline, CDR1 is SGHDT and CDR2 YYEEEE. This CDR3 has 14 amino acids. V was pared by 4 bases and J by 3 bases, with 10 bases between. The DNA for the CDR3 is TGTGCCAGCAGCCCCCGGGCACACACCGGGGAGCTGTTTTTT. Translation gives CASSPRAHTGELFF.

The V and J genes are TRBV5-6 and TRBJ1-1; no firm D call. The V end lost 0 bases, the J end lost 10 bases, and 10 bases lay between the germline ends. CDR3 length equals 12 residues. CDR1 SGHDT and CDR2 YYEEEE come from the germline V gene. CDR3 bases: TGTGCCAGCAGCTTGGTTGGTATTCGAGCTTTCTTT. Amino acids: CASSLVGIRAFF. Full variable domain (rest looked up from reference TRBV5-6 and TRBJ1-1): DAGVTQSPTHLIKTRGQQVTLRCSPKSGHDTVSWYQQALGQGPQFIFQYYEEEERQRGNFPDRFSGHQFPNYSSELNVNALLLGDSALYLCASSLVGIRAFFGQGTRLTVV.

This clone was seen just once. The rearrangement joins TRBV7-2 to TRBJ2-5; D possibly uses TRBD1 or TRBD2 (5 bases each). This CDR3 region has 15 residues. The V gene lost 1 base and the J gene lost 7 bases, with 16 bases spanning the gap. Germline V gene data show CDR1 as SGHTA and CDR2 as FQGNSA. CDR3 sequence (DNA): TGTGCCAGCAGCTTAGTAGGGACGGGCCAGTGGACCCAGTACTTC. It is translated as CASSLVGTGQWTQYF.

The genes are TRBV7-3 and TRBJ2-1; 10 bases are shared with TRBD2. CDR3 length: 17 residues. CDR1 is SGHTA, CDR2 FQGTGA, per germline. The V and J ends lost 5 bases and 7 bases, in that order; junction bases with no gene match: 14. CDR3 nucleotides: TGTGCCAGCAGCCCTCAGGTGGGTAGCGGGAGGAGGAATGAGCAGTTCTTC. Translated: CASSPQVGSGRRNEQFF.

The chain combines TRBV27 with TRBJ1-6; D possibly corresponds to TRBD1 (6 bases). This CDR3 spans 15 amino acids. Germline V CDR1 and CDR2: MNHEY, SMNVEV (reference sequence). The ends were cut back, 6 bases at V and 7 bases at J, with 16 bases in the middle. The chain's CDR3 is CASRYLTGTNSPLHF. CDR3 DNA: TGTGCCAGCAGATATCTAACAGGGACGAATTCACCCCTCCACTTT.

This rearrangement joins TRBV11-3 to TRBJ2-7; 7 bases map to TRBD2. The CDR3 sequence is 13 residues long. V gave up 8 bases and J gave up 0 bases; unmatched junction bases: 4. CDR1 SGHNT and CDR2 YENEEA come from the germline V gene. The CDR3 DNA is TGTGCCAGCCAGGCTAGCGGCTCCTACGAGCAGTACTTC. Translation gives CASQASGSYEQYF.

This chain links TRBV7-3 with TRBJ2-2; D gene uncertain. Trimming cost V 3 bases and J 5 bases, with 19 bases left between them. The CDR3 covers 17 residues. The germline CDR1 and CDR2 sequences are SGHTA and FQGTGA. The CDR3 sequence: CASSFFPDMKLTGELFF. In nucleotides, the CDR3 is TGTGCCAGCAGCTTTTTCCCCGACATGAAATTGACCGGGGAGCTGTTTTTT.

The rearrangement joins TRBV27 to TRBJ2-7, with TRBD1 matching 10 bases. The ends lost 7 bases at V and 2 bases at J; junction bases unmatched: 5. The germline gives CDR1 MNHEY, CDR2 SMNVEV (reference sequence). CDR3 length: 14 amino acids. The CDR3: CASMGQGIAYEQYF. CDR3 sequence (DNA): TGTGCCAGCATGGGACAGGGGATAGCCTACGAGCAGTACTTC.

This clone was recorded at least ten times. This chain links TRBV28 with TRBJ2-5; D may be TRBD1 (6 bases). The germline V and J ends were trimmed by 4 bases and 3 bases, with 12 bases remaining between them. Germline values: CDR1 MDHEN, CDR2 SYDVKM. CDR3 length: 14 residues. CDR3 amino acids: CASSSPDRKETQYF. CDR3 nucleotide sequence: TGTGCCAGCAGTTCCCCGGACAGAAAAGAGACCCAGTACTTC.

This clone was picked up a small number of times. This rearrangement joins TRBV7-9 to TRBJ2-1, with 10 bases that match TRBD2. The CDR3 runs to 15 residues. Trimming at V came to 0 bases and at J to 9 bases, leaving 5 bases not matched to a gene. Germline V CDR1 and CDR2: SEHNR, FQNEAQ (reference sequence). CDR3 amino acids: CASSLASGRVIEQFF. CDR3 in DNA: TGTGCCAGCAGCTTAGCCAGCGGGAGGGTCATTGAGCAGTTCTTC.

At least ten counts were recorded for this clone. The CDR3 DNA follows: TGCGCCAGCAGCTTGGCCGGCGAGTACACAGATACGCAGTATTTT. Amino acids: CASSLAGEYTDTQYF. The chain recombines TRBV5-1 with TRBJ2-3; D call uncertain. This CDR3 comprises 15 residues. The V and J ends lost 0 bases and 2 bases respectively, with 10 bases between them. Germline CDR1 and CDR2: SGHRS and YFSETQ.

The rearrangement links TRBV10-3 to TRBJ1-2; D is uncertain. The CDR3 is made up of 14 amino acids. With 0 bases removed from V and 8 bases from J, the gap between germline ends came to 13 bases. The V gene's germline CDR1 is ENHRY and CDR2 SYGVKD. CDR3 sequence reads: CAISESDGRGGYTF. The CDR3 DNA reads as TGTGCCATCAGTGAGTCGGACGGGCGAGGAGGCTACACCTTC.

The chain joins TRBV15 to TRBJ1-5, with D possibly TRBD1 on 6 matching bases. V was trimmed by 1 base and J by 4 bases, leaving 14 bases between them. The CDR3 runs to 16 residues. Germline assignment: CDR1 LNHNV and CDR2 YYDKDF (reference sequence). CDR3 region: CATSRVGRGGNQPQHF. The CDR3 DNA follows: TGTGCCACCAGCAGAGTGGGTAGGGGGGGTAATCAGCCCCAGCATTTT.